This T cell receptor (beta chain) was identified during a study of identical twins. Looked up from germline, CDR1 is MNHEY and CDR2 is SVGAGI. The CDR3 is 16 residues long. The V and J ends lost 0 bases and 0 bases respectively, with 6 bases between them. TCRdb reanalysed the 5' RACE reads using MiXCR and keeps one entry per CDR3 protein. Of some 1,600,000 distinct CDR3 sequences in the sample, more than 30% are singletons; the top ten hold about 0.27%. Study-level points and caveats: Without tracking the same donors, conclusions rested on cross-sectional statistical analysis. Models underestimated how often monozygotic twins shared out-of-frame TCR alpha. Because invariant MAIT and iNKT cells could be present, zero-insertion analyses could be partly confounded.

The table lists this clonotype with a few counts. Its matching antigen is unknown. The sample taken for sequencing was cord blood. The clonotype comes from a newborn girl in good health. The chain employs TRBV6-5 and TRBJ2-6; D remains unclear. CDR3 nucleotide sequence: TGTGCCAGCAGTTACTCCCATTTCTCTGGGGCCAACGTCCTGACTTTC. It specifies CASSYSHFSGANVLTF.